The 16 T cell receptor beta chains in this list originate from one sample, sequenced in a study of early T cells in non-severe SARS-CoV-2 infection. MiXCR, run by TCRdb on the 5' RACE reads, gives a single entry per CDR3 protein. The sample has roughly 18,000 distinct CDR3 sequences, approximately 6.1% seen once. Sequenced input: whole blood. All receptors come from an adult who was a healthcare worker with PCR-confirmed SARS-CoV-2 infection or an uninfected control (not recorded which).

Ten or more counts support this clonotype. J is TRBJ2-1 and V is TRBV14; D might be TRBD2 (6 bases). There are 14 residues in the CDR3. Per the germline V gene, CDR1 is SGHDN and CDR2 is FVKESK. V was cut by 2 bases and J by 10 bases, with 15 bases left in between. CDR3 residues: CASSQYGGASEQFF. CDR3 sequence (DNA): TGTGCCAGCAGCCAATACGGAGGGGCCTCGGAGCAGTTCTTC.

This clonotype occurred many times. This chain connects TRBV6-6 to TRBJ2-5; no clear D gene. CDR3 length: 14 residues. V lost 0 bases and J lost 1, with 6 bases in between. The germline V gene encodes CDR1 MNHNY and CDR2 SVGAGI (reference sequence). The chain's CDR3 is CASSYSGSQETQYF. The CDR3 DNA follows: TGTGCCAGCAGTTACTCGGGCAGCCAAGAGACCCAGTACTTC.

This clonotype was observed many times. CDR3 coding DNA: TGTGCCAGCAGCTTAGGCGGGCTCTCTGGAAACACCATATATTTT. Translation gives CASSLGGLSGNTIYF. The chain has TRBV7-6 and TRBJ1-3, with D unclear. Between the trimmed V and J ends, which lost 1 base and 0 bases, there was a span of 7 bases. The length of the CDR3 is 15 residues. Germline CDR1 and CDR2: SGHVS and FNYEAQ.

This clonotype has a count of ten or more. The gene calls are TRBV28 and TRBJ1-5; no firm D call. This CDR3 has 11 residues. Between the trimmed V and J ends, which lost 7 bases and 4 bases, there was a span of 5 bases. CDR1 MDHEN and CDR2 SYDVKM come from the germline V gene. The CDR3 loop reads CASNRNQPQHF. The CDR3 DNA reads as TGTGCCAGCAATAGGAATCAGCCCCAGCATTTT.

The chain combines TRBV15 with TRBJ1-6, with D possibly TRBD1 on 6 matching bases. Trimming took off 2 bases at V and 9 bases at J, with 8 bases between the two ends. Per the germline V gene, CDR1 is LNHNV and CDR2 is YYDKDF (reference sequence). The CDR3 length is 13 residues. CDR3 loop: CATSRQGSSPLHF. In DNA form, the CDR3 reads TGTGCCACCAGCAGACAGGGGAGTTCACCCCTCCACTTT.

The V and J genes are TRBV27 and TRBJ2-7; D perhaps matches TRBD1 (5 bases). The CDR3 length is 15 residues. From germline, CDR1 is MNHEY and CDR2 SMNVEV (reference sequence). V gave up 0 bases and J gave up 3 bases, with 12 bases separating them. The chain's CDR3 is CASSLSGLQGYEQYF. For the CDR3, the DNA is TGTGCCAGCAGTTTATCGGGGTTGCAGGGCTACGAGCAGTACTTC.

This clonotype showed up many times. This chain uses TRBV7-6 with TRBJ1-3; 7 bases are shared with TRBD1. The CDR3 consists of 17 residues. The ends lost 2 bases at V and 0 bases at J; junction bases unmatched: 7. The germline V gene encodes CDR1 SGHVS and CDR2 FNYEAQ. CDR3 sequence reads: CASSLLGTDRSGNTIYF. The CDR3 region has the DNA TGTGCCAGCAGCTTATTGGGGACAGATCGCTCTGGAAACACCATATATTTT.

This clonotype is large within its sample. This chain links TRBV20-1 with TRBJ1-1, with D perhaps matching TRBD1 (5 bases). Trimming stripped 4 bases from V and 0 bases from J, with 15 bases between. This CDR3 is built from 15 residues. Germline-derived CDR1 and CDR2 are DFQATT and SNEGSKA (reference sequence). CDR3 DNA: TGCAGTGCTAAGACAGCTGAAGCCATGAACACTGAAGCTTTCTTT. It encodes CSAKTAEAMNTEAFF.

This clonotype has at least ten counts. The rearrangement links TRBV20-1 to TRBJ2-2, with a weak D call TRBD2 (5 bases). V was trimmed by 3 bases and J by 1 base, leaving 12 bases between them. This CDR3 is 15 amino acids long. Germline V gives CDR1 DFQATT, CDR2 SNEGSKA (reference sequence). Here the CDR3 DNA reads TGCAGTGCTAGTGCAAGCGGTAGGAACACCGGGGAGCTGTTTTTT. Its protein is CSASASGRNTGELFF.

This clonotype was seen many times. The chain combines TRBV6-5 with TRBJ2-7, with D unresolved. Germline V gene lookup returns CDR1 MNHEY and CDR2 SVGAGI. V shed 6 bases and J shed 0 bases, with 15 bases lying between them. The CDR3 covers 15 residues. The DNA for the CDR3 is TGTGCCAGCAGCCAGTCCAGAGACGTCTCCTACGAGCAGTACTTC. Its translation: CASSQSRDVSYEQYF.

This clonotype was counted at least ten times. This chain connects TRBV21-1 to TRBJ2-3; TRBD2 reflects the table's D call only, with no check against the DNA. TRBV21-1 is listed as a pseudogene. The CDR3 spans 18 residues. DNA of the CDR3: TGTGCCAGCAGCAAAGAAGGGGCGGGAGGCAATCTCACAGATACGCAGTATTTT. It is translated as CASSKEGAGGNLTDTQYF.

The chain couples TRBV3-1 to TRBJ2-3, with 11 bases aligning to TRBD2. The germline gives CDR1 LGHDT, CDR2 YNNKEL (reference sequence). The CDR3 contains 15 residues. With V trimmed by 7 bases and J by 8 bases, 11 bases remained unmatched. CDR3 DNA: TGTGCCAGCACCCCAAGAGTAGCGGGAGGGGGTACGCAGTATTTT. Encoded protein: CASTPRVAGGGTQYF.

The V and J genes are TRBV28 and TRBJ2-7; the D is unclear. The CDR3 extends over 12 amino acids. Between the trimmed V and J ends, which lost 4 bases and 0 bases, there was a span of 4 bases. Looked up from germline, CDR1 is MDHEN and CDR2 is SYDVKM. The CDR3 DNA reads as TGTGCCAGCAGTTCAGTCTCCTACGAGCAGTACTTC. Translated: CASSSVSYEQYF.

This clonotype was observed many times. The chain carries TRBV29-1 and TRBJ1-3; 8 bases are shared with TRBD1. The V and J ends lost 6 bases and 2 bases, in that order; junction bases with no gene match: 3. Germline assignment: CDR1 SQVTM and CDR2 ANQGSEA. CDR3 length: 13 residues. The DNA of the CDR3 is TGCAGCGTCGCACAGGGGGCTGGAAACACCATATATTTT. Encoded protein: CSVAQGAGNTIYF.

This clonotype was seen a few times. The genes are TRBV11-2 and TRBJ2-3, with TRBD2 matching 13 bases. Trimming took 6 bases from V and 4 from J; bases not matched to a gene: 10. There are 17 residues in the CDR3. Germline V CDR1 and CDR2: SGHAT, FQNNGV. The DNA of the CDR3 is TGTGCCAGCAGAACCCGGACTAGCGGGAGAGGGGCAGATACGCAGTATTTT. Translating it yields CASRTRTSGRGADTQYF.

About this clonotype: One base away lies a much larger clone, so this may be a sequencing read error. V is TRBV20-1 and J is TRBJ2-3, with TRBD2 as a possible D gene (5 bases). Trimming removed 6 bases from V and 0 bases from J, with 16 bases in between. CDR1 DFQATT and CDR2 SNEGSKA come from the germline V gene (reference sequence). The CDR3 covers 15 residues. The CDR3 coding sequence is TGCAGTGCGAACCCCATGGCGGGCAGCACAGATACGCAGTATTTT. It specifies CSANPMAGSTDTQYF.